This entry concerns a single T cell receptor (beta chain). What it recognizes is unknown. The entry originates in a study of CXCR3-negative and CXCR3-positive naive CD8 T cells. The wider study: TRB reads totalled about 130 million, about 1.5 +/- 0.3 million per library. Broader study findings: Comparably high diversity marked both naive subsets, whereas memory CD8+ cells had much lower diversity. Researchers report that CXCR3-positive naive cells carry more hydrophobic TRB CDR3s than CXCR3-negative naive cells. Memory cells diverged, while naive CXCR3-positive and CXCR3-negative cells had similar TRBV-TRBJ usage.

The CDR3 is 11 residues long. Germline CDR1 SNHLY, CDR2 FYNNEI. 5' RACE that incorporated UMI labels was used to prepare the TRB cDNA libraries. Using the 5' RACE reads, TCRdb records one entry per CDR3 protein without DNA. The table lists about 120,000 distinct CDR3 sequences. A CD45RO-CCR7+CD27+CD95- phenotype identified naive CD8+ T cells. This receptor was identified in a human donor in good health. Some clones in this sample may be carry-over from other donors' samples. Material for sequencing was naive CXCR3+ CD8+ T cells from blood. Subset of the sample: CD45RO-CCR7+CD27+CD95- naive CD8+ T cells expressing CXCR3 (TNR3+). This rearrangement joins TRBV2 to TRBJ1-1. This chain's CDR3 is CANGGPTEAFF. Full variable domain (rest looked up from reference TRBV2 and TRBJ1-1): EPEVTQTPSHQVTQMGQEVILRCVPISNHLYFYWYRQILGQKVEFLVSFYNNEISEKSEIFDDQFSVERPDGSNFTLKIRSTKLEDSAMYFCANGGPTEAFFGQGTRLTVV.